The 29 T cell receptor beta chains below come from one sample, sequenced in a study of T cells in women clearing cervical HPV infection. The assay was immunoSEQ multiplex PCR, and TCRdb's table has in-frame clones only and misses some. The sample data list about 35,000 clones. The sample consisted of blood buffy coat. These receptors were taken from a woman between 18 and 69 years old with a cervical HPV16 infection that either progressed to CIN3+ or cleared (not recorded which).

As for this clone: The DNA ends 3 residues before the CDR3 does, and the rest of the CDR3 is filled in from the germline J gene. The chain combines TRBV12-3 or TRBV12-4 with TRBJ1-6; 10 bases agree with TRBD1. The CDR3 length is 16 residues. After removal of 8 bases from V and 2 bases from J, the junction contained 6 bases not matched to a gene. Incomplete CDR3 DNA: TGTGCCAGCTGCTCGACAGGGGGCGCCTATAATTCACCC. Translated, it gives CASCSTGGAYNSP. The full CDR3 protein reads CASCSTGGAYNSPLHF.

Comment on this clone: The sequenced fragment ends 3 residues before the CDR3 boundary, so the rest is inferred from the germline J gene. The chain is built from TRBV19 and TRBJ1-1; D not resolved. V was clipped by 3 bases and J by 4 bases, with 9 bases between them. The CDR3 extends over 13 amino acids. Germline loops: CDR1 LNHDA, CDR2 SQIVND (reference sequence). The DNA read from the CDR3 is TGTGCCAGTAGTATGCTCAGTGGCACTGAA. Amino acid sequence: CASSMLSGTE. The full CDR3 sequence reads CASSMLSGTEAFF.

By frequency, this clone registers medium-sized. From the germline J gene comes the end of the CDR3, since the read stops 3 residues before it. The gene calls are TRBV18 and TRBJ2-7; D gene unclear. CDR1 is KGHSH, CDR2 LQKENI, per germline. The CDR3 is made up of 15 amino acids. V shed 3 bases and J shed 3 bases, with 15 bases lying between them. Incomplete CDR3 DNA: TGTGCCAGCTCACCCAATGATGGCCCCAACTACGAG. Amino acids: CASSPNDGPNYE. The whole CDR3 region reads CASSPNDGPNYEQYF.

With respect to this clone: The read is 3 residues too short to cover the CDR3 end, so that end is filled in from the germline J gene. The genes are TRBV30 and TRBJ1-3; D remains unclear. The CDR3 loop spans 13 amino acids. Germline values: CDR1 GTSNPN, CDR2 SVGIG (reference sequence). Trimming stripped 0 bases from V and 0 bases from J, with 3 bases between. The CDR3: CAWSVRSGNTIYF. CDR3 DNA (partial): TGTGCCTGGAGTGTGCGCTCTGGAAACACC.

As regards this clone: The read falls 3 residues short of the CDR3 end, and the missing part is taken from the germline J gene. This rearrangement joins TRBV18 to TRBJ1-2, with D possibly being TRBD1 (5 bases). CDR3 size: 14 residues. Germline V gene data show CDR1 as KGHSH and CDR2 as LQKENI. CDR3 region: CASSPTAGENTYTF. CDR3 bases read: TGTGCCAGCTCACCAACAGCGGGGGAAAATACC. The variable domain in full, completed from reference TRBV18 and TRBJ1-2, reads NAGVMQNPRHLVRRRGQEARLRCSPMKGHSHVYWYRQLPEEGLKFMVYLQKENIIDESGMPKERFSAEFPKEGPSILRIQQVVRGDSAAYFCASSPTAGENTYTFGSGTRLTVV.

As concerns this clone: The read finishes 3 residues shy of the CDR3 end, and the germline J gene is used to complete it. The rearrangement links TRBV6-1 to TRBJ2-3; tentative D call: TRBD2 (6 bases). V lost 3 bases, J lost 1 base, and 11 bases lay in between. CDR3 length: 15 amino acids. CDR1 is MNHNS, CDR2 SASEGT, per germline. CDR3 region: CASSEMGGRTDTQYF. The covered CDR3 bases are TGTGCCAGCAGTGAGATGGGGGGTCGCACAGATACG.

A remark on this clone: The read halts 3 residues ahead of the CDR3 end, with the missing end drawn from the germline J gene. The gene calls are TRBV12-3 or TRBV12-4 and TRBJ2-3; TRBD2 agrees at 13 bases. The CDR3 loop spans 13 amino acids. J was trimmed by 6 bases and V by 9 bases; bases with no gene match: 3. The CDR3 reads CASGLAGVDTQYF. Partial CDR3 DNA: TGTGCCAGTGGACTAGCGGGGGTTGATACG.

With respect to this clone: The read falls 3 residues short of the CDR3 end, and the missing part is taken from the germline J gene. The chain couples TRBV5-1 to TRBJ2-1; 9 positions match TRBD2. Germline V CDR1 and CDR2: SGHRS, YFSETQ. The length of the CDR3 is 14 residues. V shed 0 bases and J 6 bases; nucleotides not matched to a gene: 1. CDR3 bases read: TGCGCCAGCAGCTTGGGTAGCGGGGGCAATGAG. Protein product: CASSLGSGGNE. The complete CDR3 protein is CASSLGSGGNEQFF.

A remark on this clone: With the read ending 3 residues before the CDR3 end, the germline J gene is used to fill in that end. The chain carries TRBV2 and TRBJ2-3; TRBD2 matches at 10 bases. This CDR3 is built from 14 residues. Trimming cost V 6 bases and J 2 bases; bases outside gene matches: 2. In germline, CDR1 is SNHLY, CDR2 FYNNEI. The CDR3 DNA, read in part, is TGTGCCAGCAGGCTAGCGGGAGCCACAGATACG. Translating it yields CASRLAGATDT. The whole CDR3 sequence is CASRLAGATDTQYF.

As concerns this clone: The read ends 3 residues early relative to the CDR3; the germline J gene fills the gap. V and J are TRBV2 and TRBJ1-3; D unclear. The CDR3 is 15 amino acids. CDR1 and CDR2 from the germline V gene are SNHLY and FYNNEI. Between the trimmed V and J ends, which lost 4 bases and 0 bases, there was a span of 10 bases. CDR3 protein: CASSAKHRSGNTIYF. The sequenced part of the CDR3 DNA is TGTGCCAGCAGTGCAAAACACCGCTCTGGAAACACC.

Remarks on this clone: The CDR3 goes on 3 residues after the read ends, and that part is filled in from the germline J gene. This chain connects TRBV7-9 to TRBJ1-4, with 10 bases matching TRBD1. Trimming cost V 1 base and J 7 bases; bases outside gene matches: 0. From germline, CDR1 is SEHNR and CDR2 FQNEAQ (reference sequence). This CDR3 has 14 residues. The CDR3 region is CASSLGTGGEKLFF. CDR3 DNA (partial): TGTGCCAGCAGCTTAGGGACAGGGGGTGAAAAA.

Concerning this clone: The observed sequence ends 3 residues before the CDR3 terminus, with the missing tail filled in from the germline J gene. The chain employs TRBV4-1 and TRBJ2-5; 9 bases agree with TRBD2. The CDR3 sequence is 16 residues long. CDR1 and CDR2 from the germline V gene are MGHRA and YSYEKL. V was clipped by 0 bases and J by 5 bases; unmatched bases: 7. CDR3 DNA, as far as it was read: TGCGCCAGCAGCCAAGAGGTCCTAGCGGGAAGGGAGACC. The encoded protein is CASSQEVLAGRET. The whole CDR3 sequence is CASSQEVLAGRETQYF.

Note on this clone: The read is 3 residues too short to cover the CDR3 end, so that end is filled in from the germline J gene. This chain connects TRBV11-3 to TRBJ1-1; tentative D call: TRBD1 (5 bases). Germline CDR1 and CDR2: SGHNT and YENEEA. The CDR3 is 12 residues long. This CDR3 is CASSPGHRRAFF. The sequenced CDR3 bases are TGTGCCAGCAGCCCCGGACACAGAAGA.

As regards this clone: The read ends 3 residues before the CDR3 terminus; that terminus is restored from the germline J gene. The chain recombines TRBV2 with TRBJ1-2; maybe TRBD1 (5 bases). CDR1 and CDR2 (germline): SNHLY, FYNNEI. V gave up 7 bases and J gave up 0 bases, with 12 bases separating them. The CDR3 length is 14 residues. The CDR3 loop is CASTPTESNYGYTF. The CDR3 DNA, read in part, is TGTGCCAGCACCCCGACAGAGTCTAACTATGGC.

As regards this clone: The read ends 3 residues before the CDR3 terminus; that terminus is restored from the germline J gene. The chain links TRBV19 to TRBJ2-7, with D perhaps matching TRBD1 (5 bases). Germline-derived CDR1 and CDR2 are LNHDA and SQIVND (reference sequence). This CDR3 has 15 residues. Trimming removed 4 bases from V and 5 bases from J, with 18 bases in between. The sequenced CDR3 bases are TGTGCCAGTAGTACGAACCCTCCAGACAGAGACGAG. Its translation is CASSTNPPDRDE. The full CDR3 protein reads CASSTNPPDRDEQYF.

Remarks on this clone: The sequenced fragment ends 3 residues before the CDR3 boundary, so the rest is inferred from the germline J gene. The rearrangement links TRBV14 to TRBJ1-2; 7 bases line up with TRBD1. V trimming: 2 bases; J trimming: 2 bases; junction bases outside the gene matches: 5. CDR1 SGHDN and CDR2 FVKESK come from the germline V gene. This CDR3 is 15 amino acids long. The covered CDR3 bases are TGTGCCAGCAGCCAATTGGACAGGACAAACTATGGC. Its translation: CASSQLDRTNYG. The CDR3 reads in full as CASSQLDRTNYGYTF.

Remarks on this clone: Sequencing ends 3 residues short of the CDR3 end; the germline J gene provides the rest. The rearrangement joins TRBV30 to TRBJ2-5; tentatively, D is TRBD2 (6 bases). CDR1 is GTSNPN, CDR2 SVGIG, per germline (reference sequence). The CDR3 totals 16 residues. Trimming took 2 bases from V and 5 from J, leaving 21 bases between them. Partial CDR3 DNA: TGTGCCTGGAGTATAAAGACGGGACTCCGGGTGGAGACC. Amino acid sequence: CAWSIKTGLRVET. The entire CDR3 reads CAWSIKTGLRVETQYF.

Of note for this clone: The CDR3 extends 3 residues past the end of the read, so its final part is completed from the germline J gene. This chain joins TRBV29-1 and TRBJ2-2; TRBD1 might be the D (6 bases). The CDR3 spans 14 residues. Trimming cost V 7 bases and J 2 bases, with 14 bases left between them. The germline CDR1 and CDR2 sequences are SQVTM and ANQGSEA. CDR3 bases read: TGCAGCGGACGCCCAGGGGCTAACACCGGGGAG. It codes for CSGRPGANTGE. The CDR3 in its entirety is CSGRPGANTGELFF.

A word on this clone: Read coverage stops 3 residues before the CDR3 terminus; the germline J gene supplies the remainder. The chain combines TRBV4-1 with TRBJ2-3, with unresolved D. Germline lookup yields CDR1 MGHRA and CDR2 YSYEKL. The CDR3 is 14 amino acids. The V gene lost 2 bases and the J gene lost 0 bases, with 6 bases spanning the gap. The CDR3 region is CASSQYLSTDTQYF. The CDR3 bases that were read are TGCGCCAGCAGCCAATATCTTAGCACAGATACG.

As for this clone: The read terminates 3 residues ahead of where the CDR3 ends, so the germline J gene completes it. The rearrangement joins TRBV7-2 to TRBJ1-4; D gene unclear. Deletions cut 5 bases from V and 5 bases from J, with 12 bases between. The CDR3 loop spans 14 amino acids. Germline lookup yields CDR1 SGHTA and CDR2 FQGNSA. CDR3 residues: CASSAGGLNEKLFF. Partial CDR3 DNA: TGTGCCAGCAGCGCGGGTGGACTAAATGAAAAA.

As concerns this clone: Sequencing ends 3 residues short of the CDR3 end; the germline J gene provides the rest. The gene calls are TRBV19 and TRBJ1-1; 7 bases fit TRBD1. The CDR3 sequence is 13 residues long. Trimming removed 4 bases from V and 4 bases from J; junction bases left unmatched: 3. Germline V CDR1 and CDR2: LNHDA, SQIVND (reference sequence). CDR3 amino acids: CASSKGAFTEAFF. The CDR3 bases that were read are TGTGCCAGTAGTAAGGGGGCTTTCACTGAA.

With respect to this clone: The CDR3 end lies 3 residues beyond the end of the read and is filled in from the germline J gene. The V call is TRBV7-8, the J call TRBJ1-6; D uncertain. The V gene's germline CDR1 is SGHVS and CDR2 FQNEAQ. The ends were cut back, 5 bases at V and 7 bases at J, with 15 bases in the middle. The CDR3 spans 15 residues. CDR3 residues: CASSPLQRNNSPLHF. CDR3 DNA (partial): TGTGCCAGCAGCCCCCTACAGCGGAACAATTCACCC.

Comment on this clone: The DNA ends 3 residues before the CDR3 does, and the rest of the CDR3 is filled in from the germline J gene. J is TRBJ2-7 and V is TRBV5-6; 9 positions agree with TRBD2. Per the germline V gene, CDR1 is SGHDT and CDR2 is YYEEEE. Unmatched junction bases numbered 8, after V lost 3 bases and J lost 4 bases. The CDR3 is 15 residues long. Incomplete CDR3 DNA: TGTGCCAGCAGCTCCTATAGCGGGAGCGCGTACGAG. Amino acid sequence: CASSSYSGSAYE. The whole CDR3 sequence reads CASSSYSGSAYEQYF.

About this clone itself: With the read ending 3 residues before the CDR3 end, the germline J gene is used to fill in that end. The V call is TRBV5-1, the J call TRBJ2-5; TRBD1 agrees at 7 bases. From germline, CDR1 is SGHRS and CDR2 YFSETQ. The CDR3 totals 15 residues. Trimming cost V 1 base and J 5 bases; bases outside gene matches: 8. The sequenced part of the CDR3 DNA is TGCGCCAGCAGCTTGTCTCCAGGGGGTCATGAGACC. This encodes CASSLSPGGHET. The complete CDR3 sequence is CASSLSPGGHETQYF.

The CDR3 region is CASTPDRPNQPQHF. The part of the CDR3 DNA that was read is TGTGCCAGCACCCCGGACAGGCCGAATCAGCCC. The chain employs TRBV2 and TRBJ1-5, with 7 bases aligning to TRBD1. The read stops 3 residues short of the end of the CDR3; the missing end is completed from the germline J gene. The V gene end was trimmed by 7 bases and the J gene end by 4 bases; junction bases not matched to a gene: 7. The CDR3 has 14 amino acids. Germline V gene data show CDR1 as SNHLY and CDR2 as FYNNEI.

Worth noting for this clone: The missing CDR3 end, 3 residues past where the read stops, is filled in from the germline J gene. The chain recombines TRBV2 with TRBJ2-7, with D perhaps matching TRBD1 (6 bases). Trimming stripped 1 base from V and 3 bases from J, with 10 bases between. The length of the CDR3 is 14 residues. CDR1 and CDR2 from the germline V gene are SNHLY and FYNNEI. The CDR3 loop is CASSEGRGGYEQYF. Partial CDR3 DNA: TGTGCCAGCAGTGAAGGCAGAGGGGGCTACGAG.

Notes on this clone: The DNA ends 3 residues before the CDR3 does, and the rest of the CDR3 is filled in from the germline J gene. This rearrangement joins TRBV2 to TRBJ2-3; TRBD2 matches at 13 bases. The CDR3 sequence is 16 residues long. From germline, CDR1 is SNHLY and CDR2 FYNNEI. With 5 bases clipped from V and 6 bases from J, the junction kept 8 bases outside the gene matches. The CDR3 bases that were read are TGTGCCAGCAGTCGAGGGAGACTAGCGGGGGGTGATACG. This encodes CASSRGRLAGGDT. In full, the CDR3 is CASSRGRLAGGDTQYF.

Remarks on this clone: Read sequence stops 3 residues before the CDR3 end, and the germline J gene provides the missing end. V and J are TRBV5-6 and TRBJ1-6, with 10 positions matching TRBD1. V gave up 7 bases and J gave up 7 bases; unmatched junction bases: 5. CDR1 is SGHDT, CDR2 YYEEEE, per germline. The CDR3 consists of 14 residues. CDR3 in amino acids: CASGDRGRNSPLHF. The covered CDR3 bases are TGTGCCAGCGGCGACAGGGGGCGGAATTCACCC.

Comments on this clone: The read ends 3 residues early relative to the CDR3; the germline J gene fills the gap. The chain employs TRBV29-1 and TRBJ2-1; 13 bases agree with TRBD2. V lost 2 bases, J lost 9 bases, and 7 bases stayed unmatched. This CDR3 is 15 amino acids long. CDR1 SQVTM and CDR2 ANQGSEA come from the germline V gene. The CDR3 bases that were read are TGCAGCGTTGAACGGGGGACTAGCGGGGAGGGTGAG. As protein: CSVERGTSGEGE. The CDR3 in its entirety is CSVERGTSGEGEQFF.